These 17 T cell receptor beta chains came from one sample sequenced in a study of cytomegalovirus exposure and HLA in healthy donors. In the PCR, 60 Vbeta and 13 Jbeta primers were used. Here immunoSEQ multiplex PCR was the method, and the copy in TCRdb shows in-frame clones only, minus some. The sample holds 150,000 to 200,000 clones; about 80% are singletons and the top ten take more than 5.5%. The material sequenced was PBMCs. The receptors here all came from a man aged 25 to 40 in good health and CMV-seropositive.

The rearrangement links TRBV6-6 to TRBJ1-1; weak D call: TRBD1 (6 bases). CDR3 length: 14 residues. The germline V gene has CDR1 MNHNY and CDR2 SVGAGI (reference sequence). The V end was cut by 4 bases, the J end by 1 base, with 10 bases between. CDR3 in amino acids: CASSSGVQNTEAFF. The DNA for the CDR3 is TGTGCCAGCAGTTCAGGGGTCCAGAACACTGAAGCTTTCTTT.

This rearrangement joins TRBV9 to TRBJ2-7; TRBD2 matches at 12 bases. CDR3 size: 16 residues. Germline CDR1 is SGDLS and CDR2 is YYNGEE. The V and J ends lost 2 bases and 5 bases, in that order; junction bases with no gene match: 8. DNA of the CDR3: TGTGCCAGCAGCGTCCTGACTAGCGGGGGCGTCGACGAGCAGTACTTC. Amino acid sequence: CASSVLTSGGVDEQYF.

This chain uses TRBV10-1 with TRBJ2-1, with D perhaps matching TRBD2 (6 bases). The V end lost 2 bases, the J end lost 0 bases, and 14 bases lay between the germline ends. Germline V gene lookup returns CDR1 WNHNN and CDR2 SYGVQD (reference sequence). The CDR3 is 17 amino acids. As DNA, the CDR3 is TGCGCCAGCAGTGAGGTGGCTAGCGACAGCTCCTACAATGAGCAGTTCTTC. This translates into CASSEVASDSSYNEQFF.

The chain carries TRBV29-1 and TRBJ2-7, with TRBD1 matching over 7 bases. The V segment lost 4 bases and the J segment 2 bases; nucleotides outside the gene matches: 11. CDR3 length: 15 amino acids. Germline CDR1 reads SQVTM; CDR2 reads ANQGSEA. CDR3 sequence: CSVGKRGLPTYEQYF. Written as DNA, the CDR3 is TGCAGCGTTGGAAAAAGGGGGCTTCCTACCTACGAGCAGTACTTC.

The chain uses TRBV5-1 and TRBJ2-5; 7 bases match TRBD1. J gave up 5 bases and V 6 bases, and 10 bases lay outside the gene matches. The CDR3 is 14 residues long. Germline V lookup: CDR1 SGHRS, CDR2 YFSETQ. The CDR3 loop is CASNTRGQDETQYF. DNA of the CDR3: TGCGCCAGCAACACTAGGGGGCAGGATGAGACCCAGTACTTC.

The chain employs TRBV11-3 and TRBJ2-7; D is unclear. V was trimmed by 5 bases and J by 0 bases, leaving 11 bases between them. The CDR3 totals 14 residues. CDR1 and CDR2 from the germline V gene are SGHNT and YENEEA. The CDR3: CASSPTAGSYEQYF. CDR3 bases: TGTGCCAGCAGCCCCACGGCAGGCTCCTACGAGCAGTACTTC.

The V call is TRBV6-1, the J call TRBJ1-1; 8 positions match TRBD1. V was pared by 5 bases and J by 1 base, with 6 bases of the junction left unmatched. Germline CDR1 MNHNS, CDR2 SASEGT. The CDR3 length is 15 residues. The chain's CDR3 is CASSRDGTGNTEAFF. The CDR3 region has the DNA TGTGCCAGCAGTCGCGACGGGACAGGGAACACTGAAGCTTTCTTT.

The chain recombines TRBV28 with TRBJ2-1; D remains unclear. The CDR3 length is 11 residues. V lost 7 bases and J 3 bases, leaving 4 bases between the germline ends. The germline CDR1 and CDR2 sequences are MDHEN and SYDVKM. For the CDR3, the DNA is TGTGCCAGCACCCACTACAATGAGCAGTTCTTC. This gives the protein CASTHYNEQFF.

J is TRBJ2-5 and V is TRBV5-8; D possibly corresponds to TRBD2 (7 bases). V was clipped by 2 bases and J by 5 bases, with 13 bases between them. Germline assignment: CDR1 SGHTS and CDR2 YDEGEE. The CDR3 is 14 amino acids. CDR3 sequence (DNA): TGTGCCAGCAGCTTCGGGGGGCTCGGGGAGACCCAGTACTTC. It is translated as CASSFGGLGETQYF.

This clone showed up just a few times. The genes are TRBV7-8 and TRBJ1-2; D is undetermined. Germline CDR1 is SGHVS and CDR2 is FQNEAQ. This CDR3 has 14 residues. Deletions cut 2 bases from V and 8 bases from J, with 15 bases between. The CDR3: CASSLNRVEKGYTF. In DNA, the CDR3 is TGTGCCAGCAGCTTAAATCGTGTAGAGAAAGGCTACACCTTC. Full variable domain (outside the CDR3, taken from reference TRBV7-8 and TRBJ1-2): GAGVSQSPRYKVAKRGQDVALRCDPISGHVSLFWYQQALGQGPEFLTYFQNEAQLDKSGLPSDRFFAERPEGSVSTLKIQRTQQEDSAVYLCASSLNRVEKGYTFGSGTRLTVV.

This clone was found a few times. The chain is built from TRBV4-1 and TRBJ2-7; TRBD2 matches at 8 bases. Germline lookup yields CDR1 MGHRA and CDR2 YSYEKL. Losses at the gene ends were 1 base for V and 4 bases for J; bases not matched to a gene: 12. This CDR3 has 17 amino acids. CDR3 sequence: CASSQGVSGSRLYEQYF. The DNA for the CDR3 is TGCGCCAGCAGCCAAGGGGTAAGCGGGAGCCGACTTTACGAGCAGTACTTC.

The genes are TRBV7-9 and TRBJ2-7, with 12 bases matching TRBD2. J lost 4 bases, V lost 6 bases, and 13 bases had no gene match. From germline, CDR1 is SEHNR and CDR2 FQNEAQ (reference sequence). CDR3 size: 17 residues. The CDR3 protein is CASSPPWTSGIRYEQYF. CDR3 DNA: TGTGCCAGCAGTCCACCCTGGACTAGCGGGATACGGTACGAGCAGTACTTC. Combining the CDR3 with reference TRBV7-9 and TRBJ2-7 gives the whole variable domain DTGVSQNPRHKITKRGQNVTFRCDPISEHNRLYWYRQTLGQGPEFLTYFQNEAQLEKSRLLSDRFSAERPKGSFSTLEIQRTEQGDSAMYLCASSPPWTSGIRYEQYFGPGTRLTVT.

This clone was detected only a few times. The chain joins TRBV6-6 to TRBJ1-4; 8 nucleotides line up with TRBD1. V lost 4 bases, J lost 5 bases, and 3 bases stayed unmatched. Germline loops: CDR1 MNHNY, CDR2 SVGAGI (reference sequence). The CDR3 length is 14 residues. In DNA, the CDR3 is TGTGCCAGCAGTTTACAGGGGGGGAATGAAAAACTGTTTTTT. Amino acid sequence: CASSLQGGNEKLFF.

The rearrangement links TRBV30 to TRBJ2-3, with D possibly TRBD2 on 5 matching bases. Trimming stripped 1 base from V and 6 bases from J, with 14 bases between. The length of the CDR3 is 14 residues. CDR1 is GTSNPN and CDR2 is SVGIG in the germline V gene (reference sequence). In DNA form, the CDR3 reads TGTGCCTGGAGTGGGACTCCGCCGGGGGATACGCAGTATTTT. Residues: CAWSGTPPGDTQYF.

The CDR3 is CASRPDRDAYNEQFF. DNA of the CDR3: TGTGCCAGCAGACCCGACAGGGATGCCTACAATGAGCAGTTCTTC. The V and J genes are TRBV6-1 and TRBJ2-1, with 7 nucleotides matching TRBD1. V lost 6 bases to trimming and J lost 2 bases; unmatched junction nucleotides: 7. Germline CDR1 and CDR2: MNHNS and SASEGT. CDR3 length equals 15 residues.

This clone occurred once. The chain's CDR3 is CATSRADSAYEQYF. The CDR3 DNA follows: TGTGCCACCAGCAGAGCGGACAGCGCCTACGAGCAGTACTTC. This chain uses TRBV15 with TRBJ2-5; the D gene is possibly TRBD1 (6 bases). The end of the DNA fits TRBJ2-7 better, so the J call may be wrong. Germline CDR1 LNHNV, CDR2 YYDKDF (reference sequence). This CDR3 spans 14 amino acids.

This clone was observed a handful of times. V gene TRBV27 combines with J gene TRBJ1-1; no clear D. CDR1 is MNHEY, CDR2 SMNVEV, per germline (reference sequence). The CDR3 contains 15 residues. Trimming pared 0 bases from V and 4 bases from J, leaving 12 bases between. CDR3 sequence: CASSLSKNSRTEAFF. CDR3 nucleotides: TGTGCCAGCAGTTTATCGAAAAACAGCCGCACTGAAGCTTTCTTT.